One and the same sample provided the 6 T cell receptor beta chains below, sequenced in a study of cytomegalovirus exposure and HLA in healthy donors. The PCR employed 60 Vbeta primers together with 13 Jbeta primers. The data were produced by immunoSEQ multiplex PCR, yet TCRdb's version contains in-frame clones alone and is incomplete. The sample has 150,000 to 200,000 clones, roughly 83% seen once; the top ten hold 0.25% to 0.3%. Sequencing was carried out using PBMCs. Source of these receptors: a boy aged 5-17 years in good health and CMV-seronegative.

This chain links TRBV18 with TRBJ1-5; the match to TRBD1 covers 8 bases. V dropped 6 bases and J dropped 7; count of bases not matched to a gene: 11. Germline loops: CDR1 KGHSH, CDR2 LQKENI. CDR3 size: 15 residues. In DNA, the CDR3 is TGTGCCAGCTCCCCAACAGGGGGAGGGAGGCAGCCCCAGCATTTT. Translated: CASSPTGGGRQPQHF.

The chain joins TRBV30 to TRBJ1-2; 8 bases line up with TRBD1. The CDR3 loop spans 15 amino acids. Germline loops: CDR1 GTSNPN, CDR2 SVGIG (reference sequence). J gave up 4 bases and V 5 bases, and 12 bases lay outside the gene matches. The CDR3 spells CAWGLPTGAAYGYTF. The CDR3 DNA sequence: TGTGCCTGGGGGTTACCGACAGGGGCCGCCTATGGCTACACCTTC.

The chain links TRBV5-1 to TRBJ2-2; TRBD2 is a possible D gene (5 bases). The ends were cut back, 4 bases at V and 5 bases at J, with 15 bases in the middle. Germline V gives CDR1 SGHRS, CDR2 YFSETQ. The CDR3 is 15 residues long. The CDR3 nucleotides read TGCGCCAGCAGCCCAACCGTTAGCGTAACCGGGGAGCTGTTTTTT. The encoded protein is CASSPTVSVTGELFF.

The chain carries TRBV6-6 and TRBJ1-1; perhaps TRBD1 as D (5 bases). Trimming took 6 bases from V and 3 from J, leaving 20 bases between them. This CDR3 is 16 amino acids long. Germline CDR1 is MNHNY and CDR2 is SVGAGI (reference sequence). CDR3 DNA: TGTGCCAGCAGCCCCGGGGACTCAGGGAGATACACTGAAGCTTTCTTT. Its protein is CASSPGDSGRYTEAFF.

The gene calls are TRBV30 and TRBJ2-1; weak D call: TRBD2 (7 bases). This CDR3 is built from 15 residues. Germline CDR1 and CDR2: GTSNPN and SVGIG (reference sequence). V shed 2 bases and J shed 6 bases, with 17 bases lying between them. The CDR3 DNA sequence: TGTGCCTGGAGTTTCGGGGGGCCTGGGGGCAATGAGCAGTTCTTC. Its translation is CAWSFGGPGGNEQFF.

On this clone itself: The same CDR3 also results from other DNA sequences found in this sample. This chain's CDR3 is CASSRQGPMNTEAFF. Written as DNA, the CDR3 is TGTGCCAGTAGTCGACAGGGGCCGATGAACACTGAAGCTTTCTTT. This rearrangement joins TRBV19 to TRBJ1-1, with 8 bases identical to TRBD1. The germline CDR1 and CDR2 sequences are LNHDA and SQIVND (reference sequence). This CDR3 has 15 amino acids. The junction had 5 bases not matched to a gene; V was cut back by 5 bases and J by 0 bases.